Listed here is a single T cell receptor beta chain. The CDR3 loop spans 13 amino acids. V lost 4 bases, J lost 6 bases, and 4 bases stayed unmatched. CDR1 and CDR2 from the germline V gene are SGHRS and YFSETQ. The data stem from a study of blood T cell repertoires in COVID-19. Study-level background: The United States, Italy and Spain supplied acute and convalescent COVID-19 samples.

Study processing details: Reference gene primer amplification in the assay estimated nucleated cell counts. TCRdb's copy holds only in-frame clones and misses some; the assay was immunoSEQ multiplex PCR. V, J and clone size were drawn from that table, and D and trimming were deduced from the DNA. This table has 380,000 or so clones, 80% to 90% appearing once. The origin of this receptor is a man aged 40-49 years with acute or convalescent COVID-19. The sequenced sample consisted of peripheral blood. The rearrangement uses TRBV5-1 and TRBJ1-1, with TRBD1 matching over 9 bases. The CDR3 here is CASSPGQGSEAFF. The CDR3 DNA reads TGCGCCAGCAGCCCCGGACAGGGGTCTGAAGCTTTCTTT.